This TCR beta chain was identified in a study of graft-versus-host responses after intestinal transplantation. Study summary: Grafts that recipients had were multivisceral, liver-intestinal, or isolated intestinal transplants.

CDR3 size: 15 residues. Germline V gives CDR1 MGHRA, CDR2 YSYEKL. The V end lost 1 base, the J end lost 2 bases, and 12 bases lay between the germline ends. Study-level findings and limits: Recipient marrow harbored GvH clones, some of which surfaced first in ileum or blood.

Data came from immunoSEQ multiplex PCR; TCRdb stores just in-frame clones and leaves some out. This table holds about 30,000 clones, about 80% found once. The graft tissue was processed, and this released both intraepithelial and lamina propria lymphocytes. Turning to this clone: What it binds is unknown.

The receptor comes from a human patient who received an intestinal transplant, so some T cells may come from the graft donor. The chain is built from TRBV4-1 and TRBJ2-7; D is perhaps TRBD2 (5 bases). Specimen: ileum tissue, collected 98 days after intestinal transplantation. CDR3 nucleotides: TGCGCCAGCAGCCAAGTGGACTCTGAGGCCTACGAGCAGTACTTC. Its translation is CASSQVDSEAYEQYF.